This TCR beta chain was sequenced during a study of cytomegalovirus exposure and HLA in healthy donors. V dropped 3 bases and J dropped 4; count of bases not matched to a gene: 11. The length of the CDR3 is 18 residues. Germline V lookup: CDR1 SGHTA, CDR2 FQGNSA. Primers for the PCR totalled 60 Vbeta and 13 Jbeta. Assay used: immunoSEQ multiplex PCR; TCRdb lists only in-frame clones, some missing. Here the sample spans 150,000 to 200,000 clones, around 79% being singletons. The chain employs TRBV7-2 and TRBJ2-1, with 11 nucleotides matching TRBD2. Sequencing used PBMCs. This sequence was found in a woman in her 30s in good health and CMV-seropositive. CDR3 residues: CASSLVGPSGGPYNEQFF. In nucleotides, the CDR3 is TGTGCCAGCAGCTTGGTGGGGCCTAGCGGGGGGCCTTACAATGAGCAGTTCTTC.